This TCR beta chain came from a study of regulatory T cells in long-lasting Graves disease. Investigators prepared the TCR beta libraries by applying iRepertoire HTBI primers and Arm-PCR of CDR3 regions. TCRdb re-called the multiplex PCR reads with MiXCR, one entry per CDR3 protein. The table has approximately 300,000 distinct CDR3 sequences, 15% to 20% seen once. The time point denotes: newly diagnosed GD, antithyroid drugs for less than 3 months. Generation of the TCR library employed RNA extracted from PBMCs. From an endocrinology department in Xi'an, China, came the patients. General study points: Blood alone, not thyroid tissue, was studied. Between persistent patients, a few thousand public clonotypes were shared, exceeding the 966 shared between new patients.

On this clonotype: Its target is unknown.

V dropped 3 bases and J dropped 0 bases, with 21 bases sitting between them. CDR3 length: 19 residues. Germline CDR1 is MNHEY and CDR2 is SMNVEV (reference sequence). Material: peripheral blood mononuclear cells (PBMCs), obtained at new diagnosis, from a patient treated with antithyroid drugs. This sequence joins TRBV27 and TRBJ2-1; TRBD1 is a possible D gene (6 bases). The sequence derives from a female donor with Graves disease. The CDR3 here is CASSFGPHRVPSSYNEQFF. CDR3 nucleotides: TGTGCCAGCAGTTTTGGTCCTCACAGGGTCCCGAGCTCCTACAATGAGCAGTTCTTC.